The table lists the clone carrying this T cell receptor beta chain with a few counts. Germline V gene sequence: CDR1 KGHSH, CDR2 LQKENI. The CDR3 is 15 amino acids. The germline V and J ends were trimmed by 1 base and 6 bases, with 13 bases remaining between them. Individual cDNA molecules received unique molecular identifiers during library preparation. TCRdb itself ran the 5' RACE reads through MiXCR, one entry per CDR3 protein. The table includes around 100,000 distinct CDR3 sequences, roughly 15% detected once. The sample comes from a study of early T cells in non-severe SARS-CoV-2 infection. Sample: whole blood. The TCR was taken from an adult who was a healthcare worker with PCR-confirmed SARS-CoV-2 infection or an uninfected control (not recorded which). The chain joins TRBV18 to TRBJ2-1; D is perhaps TRBD2 (5 bases). The CDR3 protein is CASSPLVSGSNEQFF. The CDR3 nucleotides are TGTGCCAGCTCACCACTCGTGTCGGGGTCCAATGAGCAGTTCTTC.